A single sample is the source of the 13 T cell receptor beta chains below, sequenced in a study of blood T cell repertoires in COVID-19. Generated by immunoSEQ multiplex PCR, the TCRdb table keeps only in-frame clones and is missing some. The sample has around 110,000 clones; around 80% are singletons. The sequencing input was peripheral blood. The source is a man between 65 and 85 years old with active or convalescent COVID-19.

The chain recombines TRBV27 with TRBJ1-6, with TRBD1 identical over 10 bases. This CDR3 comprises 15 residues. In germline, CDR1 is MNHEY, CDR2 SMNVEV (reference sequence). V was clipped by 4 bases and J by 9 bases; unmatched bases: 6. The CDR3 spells CASSSRQGASSPLHF. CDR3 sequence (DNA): TGTGCCAGCAGTTCGAGACAGGGGGCCTCTTCACCCCTCCACTTT.

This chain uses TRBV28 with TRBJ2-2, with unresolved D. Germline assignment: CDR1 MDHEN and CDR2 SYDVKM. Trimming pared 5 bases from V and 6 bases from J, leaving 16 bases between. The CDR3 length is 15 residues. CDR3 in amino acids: CASSPYQPGAGELFF. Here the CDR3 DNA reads TGTGCCAGCAGTCCGTACCAACCAGGCGCCGGGGAGCTGTTTTTT.

CDR3 loop: CASSLGGDVEPQHF. As DNA, the CDR3 is TGCGCCAGCAGCTTGGGGGGGGATGTAGAGCCCCAGCATTTT. This chain links TRBV5-1 with TRBJ1-5; D is perhaps TRBD1 (5 bases). This CDR3 region has 14 residues. The ends were cut back, 0 bases at V and 8 bases at J, with 12 bases in the middle. Germline lookup yields CDR1 SGHRS and CDR2 YFSETQ.

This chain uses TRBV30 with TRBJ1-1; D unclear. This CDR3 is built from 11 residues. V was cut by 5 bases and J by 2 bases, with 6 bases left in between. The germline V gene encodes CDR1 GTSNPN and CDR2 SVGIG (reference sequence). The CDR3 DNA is TGTGCCTGGGGGTCTAACACTGAAGCTTTCTTT. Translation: CAWGSNTEAFF.

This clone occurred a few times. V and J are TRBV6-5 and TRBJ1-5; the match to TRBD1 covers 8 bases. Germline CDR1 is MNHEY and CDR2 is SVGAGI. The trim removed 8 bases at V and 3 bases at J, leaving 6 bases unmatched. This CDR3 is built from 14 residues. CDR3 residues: CASRKTGDNQPQHF. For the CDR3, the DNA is TGTGCCAGCCGTAAGACAGGGGACAATCAGCCCCAGCATTTT.

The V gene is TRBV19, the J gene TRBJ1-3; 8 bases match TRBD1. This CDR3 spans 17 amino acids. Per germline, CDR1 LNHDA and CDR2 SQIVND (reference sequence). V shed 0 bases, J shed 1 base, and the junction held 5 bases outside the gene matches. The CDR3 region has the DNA TGTGCCAGTAGTATAGACCAGGGGGCCCCTTCTGGAAACACCATATATTTT. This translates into CASSIDQGAPSGNTIYF.

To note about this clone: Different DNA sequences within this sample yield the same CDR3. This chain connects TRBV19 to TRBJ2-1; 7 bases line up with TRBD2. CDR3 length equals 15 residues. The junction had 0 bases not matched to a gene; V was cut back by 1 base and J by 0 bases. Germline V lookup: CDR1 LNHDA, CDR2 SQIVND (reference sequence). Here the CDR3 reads CASSIGGGSYNEQFF. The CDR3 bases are TGTGCCAGTAGTATAGGGGGGGGCTCCTACAATGAGCAGTTCTTC.

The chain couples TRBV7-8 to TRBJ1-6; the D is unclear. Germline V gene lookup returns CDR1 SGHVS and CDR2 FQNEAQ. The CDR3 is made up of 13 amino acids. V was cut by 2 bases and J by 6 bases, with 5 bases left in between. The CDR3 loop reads CASSLIFNSPLHF. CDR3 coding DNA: TGTGCCAGCAGCTTAATATTTAATTCACCCCTCCACTTT.

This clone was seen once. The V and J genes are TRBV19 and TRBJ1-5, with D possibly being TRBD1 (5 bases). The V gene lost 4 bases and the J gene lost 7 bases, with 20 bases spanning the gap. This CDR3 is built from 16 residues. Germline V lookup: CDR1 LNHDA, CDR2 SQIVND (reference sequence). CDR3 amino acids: CASSTSPAGPQQPQHF. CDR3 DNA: TGTGCCAGTAGTACCTCCCCTGCAGGGCCCCAACAGCCCCAGCATTTT.

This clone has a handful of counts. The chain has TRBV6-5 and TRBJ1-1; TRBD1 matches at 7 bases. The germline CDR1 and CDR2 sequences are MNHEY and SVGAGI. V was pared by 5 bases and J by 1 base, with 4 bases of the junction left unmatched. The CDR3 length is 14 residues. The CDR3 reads CASSRRDRNTEAFF. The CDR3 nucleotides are TGTGCCAGCAGTCGGAGGGACAGGAACACTGAAGCTTTCTTT.

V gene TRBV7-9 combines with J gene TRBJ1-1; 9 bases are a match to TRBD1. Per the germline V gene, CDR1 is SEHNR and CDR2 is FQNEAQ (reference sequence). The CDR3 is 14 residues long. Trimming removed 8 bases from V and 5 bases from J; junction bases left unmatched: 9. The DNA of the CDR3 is TGTGCCAGCTCTTCGGGACAGGGAGAAACTGAAGCTTTCTTT. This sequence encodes CASSSGQGETEAFF.

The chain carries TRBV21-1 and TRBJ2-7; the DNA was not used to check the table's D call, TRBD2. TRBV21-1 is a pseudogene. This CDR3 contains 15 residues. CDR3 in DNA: TGTGCCAGCAGCAAACTAGCGGGGGTTACCTACGAGCAGTACTTC. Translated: CASSKLAGVTYEQYF.

CDR3: CATSDRGQQETQYF. Written as DNA, the CDR3 is TGTGCCACCAGTGACCGTGGCCAGCAAGAGACCCAGTACTTC. The rearrangement uses TRBV24-1 and TRBJ2-5; D remains unclear. This CDR3 comprises 14 residues. The V gene's germline CDR1 is KGHDR and CDR2 SFDVKD. V gave up 4 bases and J gave up 2 bases, with 10 bases separating them.